This entry features one TCR beta chain sequence. Its specificity is not known. Clones were sequenced by immunoSEQ multiplex PCR, and TCRdb holds only the in-frame ones, with some missing. The data contain about 58,000 clones, approximately 89% of them singletons. This sample is part of a study of OX40 agonist ivuxolimab in advanced cancers. The wider study: Patients in the trial were receiving intravenous ivuxolimab every 2 weeks, at doses of 0.01 to 10 mg/kg.

V was cut by 5 bases and J by 2 bases, with 7 bases left in between. CDR1 and CDR2 (germline): SGHRS, YFSETQ. CDR3 length: 13 residues. Study results and limitations: Clonal expansion by week 6 occurred in CD4+ and CD8+ blood T cells (at 0.1 to 3.0 mg/kg).

The rearrangement joins TRBV5-1 to TRBJ2-2; D gene ambiguous. This TCR was recovered from an adult with an advanced solid tumor such as melanoma, head and neck, liver or kidney cancer. Sequencing used CD4+ or CD8+ T cells sorted from blood, obtained in a trial of the OX40 agonist ivuxolimab. The CDR3 nucleotides are TGCGCCAGCAGGGAATCAAACACCGGGGAGCTGTTTTTT. Translated, it gives CASRESNTGELFF.